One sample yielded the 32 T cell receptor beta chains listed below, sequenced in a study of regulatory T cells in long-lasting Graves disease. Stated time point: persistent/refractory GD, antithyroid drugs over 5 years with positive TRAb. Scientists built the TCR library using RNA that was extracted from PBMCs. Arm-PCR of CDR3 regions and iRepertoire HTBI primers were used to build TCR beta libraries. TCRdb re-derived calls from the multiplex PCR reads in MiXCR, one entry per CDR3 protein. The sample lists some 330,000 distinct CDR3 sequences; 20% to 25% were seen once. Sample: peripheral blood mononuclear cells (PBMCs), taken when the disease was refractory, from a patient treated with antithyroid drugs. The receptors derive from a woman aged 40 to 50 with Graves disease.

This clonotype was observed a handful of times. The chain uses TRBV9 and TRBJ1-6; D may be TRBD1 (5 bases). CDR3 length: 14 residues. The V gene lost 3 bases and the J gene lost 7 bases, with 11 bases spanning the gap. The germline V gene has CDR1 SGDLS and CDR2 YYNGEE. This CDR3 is CASSEEWGNSPLHF. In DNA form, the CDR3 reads TGTGCCAGCAGCGAGGAGTGGGGGAATTCACCCCTCCACTTT.

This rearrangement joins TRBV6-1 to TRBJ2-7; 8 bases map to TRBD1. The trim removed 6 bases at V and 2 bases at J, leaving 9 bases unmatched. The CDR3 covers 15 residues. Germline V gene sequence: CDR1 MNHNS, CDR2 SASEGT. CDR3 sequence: CASSRQQGVPYEQYF. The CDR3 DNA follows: TGTGCCAGCAGCCGGCAACAGGGGGTCCCCTACGAGCAGTACTTC.

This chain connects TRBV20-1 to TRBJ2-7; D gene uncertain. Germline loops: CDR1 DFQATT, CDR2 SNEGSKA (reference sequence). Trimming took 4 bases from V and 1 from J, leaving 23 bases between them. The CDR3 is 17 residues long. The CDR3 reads CSAIKYPPRLKSYEQYF. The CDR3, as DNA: TGCAGTGCTATAAAATATCCGCCGAGACTCAAATCCTACGAGCAGTACTTC.

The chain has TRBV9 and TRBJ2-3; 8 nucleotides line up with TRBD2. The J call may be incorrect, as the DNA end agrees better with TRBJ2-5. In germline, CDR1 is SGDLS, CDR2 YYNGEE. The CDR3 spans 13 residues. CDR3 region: CASSAGTRQTQYF. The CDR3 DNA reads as TGTGCCAGCAGCGCCGGGACTAGACAGACCCAGTACTTC.

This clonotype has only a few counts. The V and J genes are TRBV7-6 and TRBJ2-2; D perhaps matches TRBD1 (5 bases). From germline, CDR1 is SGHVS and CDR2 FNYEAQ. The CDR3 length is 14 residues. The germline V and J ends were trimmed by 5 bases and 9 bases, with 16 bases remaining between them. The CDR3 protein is CASSPYLGQRELFF. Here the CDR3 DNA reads TGTGCCAGCAGCCCATATCTCGGACAAAGGGAGCTGTTTTTT.

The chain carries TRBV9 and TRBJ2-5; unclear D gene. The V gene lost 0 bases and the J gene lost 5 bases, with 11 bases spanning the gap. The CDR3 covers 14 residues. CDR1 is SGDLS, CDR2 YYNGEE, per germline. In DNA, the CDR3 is TGTGCCAGCAGCGTAGGCTCAGATTCGGAGACCCAGTACTTC. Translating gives CASSVGSDSETQYF. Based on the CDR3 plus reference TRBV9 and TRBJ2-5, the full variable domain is DSGVTQTPKHLITATGQRVTLRCSPRSGDLSVYWYQQSLDQGLQFLIQYYNGEERAKGNILERFSAQQFPDLHSELNLSSLELGDSALYFCASSVGSDSETQYFGPGTRLLVL.

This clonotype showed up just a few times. In nucleotides, the CDR3 is TGTGCCAGCAGCTACAACAGGGACCCAGAGCACGGCGATACGCAGTATTTT. Translated, it gives CASSYNRDPEHGDTQYF. The rearrangement joins TRBV28 to TRBJ2-3, with a tentative D call TRBD1 (6 bases). Deletions cut 6 bases from V and 6 bases from J, with 25 bases between. This CDR3 region has 17 residues. Per germline, CDR1 MDHEN and CDR2 SYDVKM.

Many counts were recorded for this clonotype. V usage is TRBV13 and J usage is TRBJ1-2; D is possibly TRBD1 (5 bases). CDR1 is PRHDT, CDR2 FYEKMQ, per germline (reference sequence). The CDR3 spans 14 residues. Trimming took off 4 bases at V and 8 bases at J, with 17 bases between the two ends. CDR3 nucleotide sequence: TGTGCCAGCAGCTCGGGACTGCGTTATGGAGGCTACACCTTC. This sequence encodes CASSSGLRYGGYTF.

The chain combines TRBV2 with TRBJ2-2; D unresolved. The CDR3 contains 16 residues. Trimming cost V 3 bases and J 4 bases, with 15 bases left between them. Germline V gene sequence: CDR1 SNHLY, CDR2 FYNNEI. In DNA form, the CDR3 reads TGTGCCAGCAGTGATAAACCCCCCGCCCTCACCGGGGAGCTGTTTTTT. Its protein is CASSDKPPALTGELFF.

The CDR3 DNA sequence: TGTGCCAGCAGCCTCTCCCGGGACAGCTTAGCTAACTATGGCTACACCTTC. It encodes CASSLSRDSLANYGYTF. This sequence joins TRBV9 and TRBJ1-2; 7 bases line up with TRBD1. V gave up 4 bases and J gave up 0 bases; unmatched junction bases: 12. Germline CDR1 is SGDLS and CDR2 is YYNGEE. The CDR3 has 17 residues. Looking up the rest from reference TRBV9 and TRBJ1-2 gives the full variable domain: DSGVTQTPKHLITATGQRVTLRCSPRSGDLSVYWYQQSLDQGLQFLIQYYNGEERAKGNILERFSAQQFPDLHSELNLSSLELGDSALYFCASSLSRDSLANYGYTFGSGTRLTVV.

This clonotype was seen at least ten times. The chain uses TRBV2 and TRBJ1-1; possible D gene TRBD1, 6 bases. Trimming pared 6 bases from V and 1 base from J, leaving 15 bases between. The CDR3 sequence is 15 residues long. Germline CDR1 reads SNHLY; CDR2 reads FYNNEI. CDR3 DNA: TGTGCCAGCAGGGCCGGGACAAATAGGAACACTGAAGCTTTCTTT. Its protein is CASRAGTNRNTEAFF.

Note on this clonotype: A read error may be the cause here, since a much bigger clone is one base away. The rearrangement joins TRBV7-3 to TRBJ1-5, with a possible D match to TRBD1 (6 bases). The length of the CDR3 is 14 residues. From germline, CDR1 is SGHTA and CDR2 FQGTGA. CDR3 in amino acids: CASSLSTGFQPQRF. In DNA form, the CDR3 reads TGTGCCAGCAGCTTAAGTACAGGGTTCCAGCCCCAGCGTTTT.

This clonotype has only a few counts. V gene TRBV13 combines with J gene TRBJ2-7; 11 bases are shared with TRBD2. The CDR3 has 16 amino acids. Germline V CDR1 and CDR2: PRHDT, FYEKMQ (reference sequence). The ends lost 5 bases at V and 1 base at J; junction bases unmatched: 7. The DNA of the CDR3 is TGTGCCAGCAGCCTCAGGGGGACTAGCGGATCCTACGAGCAGTACTTC. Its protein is CASSLRGTSGSYEQYF.

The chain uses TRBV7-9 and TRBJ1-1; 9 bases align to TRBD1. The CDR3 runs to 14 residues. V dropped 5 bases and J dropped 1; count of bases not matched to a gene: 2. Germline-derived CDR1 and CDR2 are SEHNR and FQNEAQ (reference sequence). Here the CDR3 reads CASSIQGANTEAFF. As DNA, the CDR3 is TGTGCCAGCAGCATACAGGGGGCGAACACTGAAGCTTTCTTT.

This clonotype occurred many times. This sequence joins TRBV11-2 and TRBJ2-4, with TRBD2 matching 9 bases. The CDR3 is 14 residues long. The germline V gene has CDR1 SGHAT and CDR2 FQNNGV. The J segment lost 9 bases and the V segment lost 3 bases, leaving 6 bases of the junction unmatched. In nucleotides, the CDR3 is TGTGCCAGCAGCTTTCGGCGGGAGGGCGGCATTCAGTACTTC. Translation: CASSFRREGGIQYF.

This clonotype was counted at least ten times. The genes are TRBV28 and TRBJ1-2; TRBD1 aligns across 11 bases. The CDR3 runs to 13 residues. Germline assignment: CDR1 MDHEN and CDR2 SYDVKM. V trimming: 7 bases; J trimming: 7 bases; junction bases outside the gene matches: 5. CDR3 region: CASNTGQGAGYTF. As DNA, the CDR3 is TGTGCCAGCAACACCGGACAGGGGGCTGGCTACACCTTC.

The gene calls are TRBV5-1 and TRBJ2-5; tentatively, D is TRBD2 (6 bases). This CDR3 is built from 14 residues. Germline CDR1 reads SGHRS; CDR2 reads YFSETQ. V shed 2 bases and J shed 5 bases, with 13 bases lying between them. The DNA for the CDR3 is TGCGCCAGCAGCTTATCGGGGAGGAGGGAGACCCAGTACTTC. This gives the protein CASSLSGRRETQYF.

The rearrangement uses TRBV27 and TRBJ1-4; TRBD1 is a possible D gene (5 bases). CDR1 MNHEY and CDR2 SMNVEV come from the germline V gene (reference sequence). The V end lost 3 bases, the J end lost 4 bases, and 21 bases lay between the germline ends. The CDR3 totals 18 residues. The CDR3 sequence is CASSLGPGFGPFNEKLFF. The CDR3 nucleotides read TGTGCCAGCAGTTTGGGGCCGGGGTTCGGTCCATTTAATGAAAAACTGTTTTTT.

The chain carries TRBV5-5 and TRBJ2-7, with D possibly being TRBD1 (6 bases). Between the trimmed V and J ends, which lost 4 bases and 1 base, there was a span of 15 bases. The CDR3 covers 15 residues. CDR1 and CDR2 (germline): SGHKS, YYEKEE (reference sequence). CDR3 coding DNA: TGTGCCAGCAGCACCGGACAGCCCCCATCCTACGAGCAGTACTTC. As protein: CASSTGQPPSYEQYF.

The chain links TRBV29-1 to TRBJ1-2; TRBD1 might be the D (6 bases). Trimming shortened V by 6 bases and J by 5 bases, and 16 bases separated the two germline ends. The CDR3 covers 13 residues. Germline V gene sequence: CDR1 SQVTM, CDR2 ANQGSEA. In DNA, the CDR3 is TGCAGCGTCGCCTCCGGGACATCTTATGGCTACACCTTC. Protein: CSVASGTSYGYTF.

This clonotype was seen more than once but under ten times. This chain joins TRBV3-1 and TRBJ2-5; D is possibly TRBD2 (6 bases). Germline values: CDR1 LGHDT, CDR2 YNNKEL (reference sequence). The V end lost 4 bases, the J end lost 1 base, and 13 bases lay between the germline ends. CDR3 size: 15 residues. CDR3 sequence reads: CASSLLGTLQETQYF. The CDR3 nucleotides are TGTGCCAGCAGCCTCTTAGGGACTCTCCAAGAGACCCAGTACTTC.

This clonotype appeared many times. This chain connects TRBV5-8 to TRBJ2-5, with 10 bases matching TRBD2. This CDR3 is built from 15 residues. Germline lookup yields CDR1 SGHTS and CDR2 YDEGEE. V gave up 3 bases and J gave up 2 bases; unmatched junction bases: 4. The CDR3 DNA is TGTGCCAGCAGCTGGGGGACTAGCGATCAAGAGACCCAGTACTTC. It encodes CASSWGTSDQETQYF.

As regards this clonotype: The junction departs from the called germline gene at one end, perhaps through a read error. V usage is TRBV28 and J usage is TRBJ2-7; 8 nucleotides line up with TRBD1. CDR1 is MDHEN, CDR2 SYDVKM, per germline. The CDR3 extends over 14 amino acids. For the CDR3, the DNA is TGCGCCAACAGCTCCCGGGACAGGACCTACGAGCAGTACTTC. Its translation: CANSSRDRTYEQYF.

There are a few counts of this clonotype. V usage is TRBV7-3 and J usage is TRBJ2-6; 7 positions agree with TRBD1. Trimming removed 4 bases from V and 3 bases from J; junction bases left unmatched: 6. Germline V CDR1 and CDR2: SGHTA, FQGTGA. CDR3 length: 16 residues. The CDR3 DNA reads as TGTGCCAGCAGCTCGTACAGGGGTAGTGGGGCCAACGTCCTGACTTTC. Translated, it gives CASSSYRGSGANVLTF. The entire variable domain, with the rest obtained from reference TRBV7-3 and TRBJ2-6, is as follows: GAGVSQTPSNKVTEKGKYVELRCDPISGHTALYWYRQSLGQGPEFLIYFQGTGAADDSGLPNDRFFAVRPEGSVSTLKIQRTERGDSAVYLCASSSYRGSGANVLTFGAGSRLTVL.

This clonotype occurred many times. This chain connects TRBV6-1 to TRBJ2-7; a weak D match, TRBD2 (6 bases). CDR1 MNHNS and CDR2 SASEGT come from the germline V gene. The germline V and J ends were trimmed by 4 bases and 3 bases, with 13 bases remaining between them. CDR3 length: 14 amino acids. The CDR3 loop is CASSGWRGHYEQYF. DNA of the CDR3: TGTGCCAGCAGTGGCTGGCGGGGCCACTACGAGCAGTACTTC.

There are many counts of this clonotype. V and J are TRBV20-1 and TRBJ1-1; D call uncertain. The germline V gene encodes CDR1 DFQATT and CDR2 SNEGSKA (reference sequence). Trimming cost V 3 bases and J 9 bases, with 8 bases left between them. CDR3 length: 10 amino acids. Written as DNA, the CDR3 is TGCAGTGCTAGTCTGGGTAAAGCTTTCTTT. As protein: CSASLGKAFF.

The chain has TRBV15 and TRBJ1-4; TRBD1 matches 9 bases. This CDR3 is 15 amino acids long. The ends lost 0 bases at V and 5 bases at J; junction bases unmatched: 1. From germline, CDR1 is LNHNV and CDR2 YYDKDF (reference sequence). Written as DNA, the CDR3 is TGTGCCACCAGCAGAGAAACAGGGGGCAATGAAAAACTGTTTTTT. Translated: CATSRETGGNEKLFF.

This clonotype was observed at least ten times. CDR3 sequence: CATSDGAGTSSYEQYF. In DNA, the CDR3 is TGTGCCACCAGTGATGGGGCCGGGACATCTTCCTACGAGCAGTACTTC. The rearrangement uses TRBV24-1 and TRBJ2-7, with a weak D call TRBD1 (6 bases). The CDR3 is 16 amino acids. V dropped 3 bases and J dropped 1 base, with 15 bases sitting between them. Germline-derived CDR1 and CDR2 are KGHDR and SFDVKD.

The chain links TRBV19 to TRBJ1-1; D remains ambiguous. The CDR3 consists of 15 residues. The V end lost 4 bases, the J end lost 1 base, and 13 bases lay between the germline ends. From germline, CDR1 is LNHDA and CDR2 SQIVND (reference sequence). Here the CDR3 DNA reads TGTGCCAGTAGTACCCTTGGAGCGGCGAACACTGAAGCTTTCTTT. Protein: CASSTLGAANTEAFF.

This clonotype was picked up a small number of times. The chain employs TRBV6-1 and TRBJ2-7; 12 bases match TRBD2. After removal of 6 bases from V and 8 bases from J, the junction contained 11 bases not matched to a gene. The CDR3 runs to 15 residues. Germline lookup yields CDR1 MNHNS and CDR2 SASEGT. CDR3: CASSWTSGNFLKQYF. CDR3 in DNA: TGTGCCAGCAGCTGGACTAGCGGGAATTTTTTAAAGCAGTACTTC.

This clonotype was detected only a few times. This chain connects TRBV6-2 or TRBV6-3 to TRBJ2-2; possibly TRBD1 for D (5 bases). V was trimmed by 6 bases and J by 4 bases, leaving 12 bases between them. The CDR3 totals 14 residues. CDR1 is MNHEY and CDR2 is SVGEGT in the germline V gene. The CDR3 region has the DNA TGTGCCAGCAGGGGTACAGGTTCCACCGGGGAGCTGTTTTTT. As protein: CASRGTGSTGELFF.

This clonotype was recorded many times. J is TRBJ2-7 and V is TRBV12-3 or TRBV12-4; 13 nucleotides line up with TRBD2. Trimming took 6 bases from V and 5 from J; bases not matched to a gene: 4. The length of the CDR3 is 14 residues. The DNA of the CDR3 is TGTGCCAGCAGACTAGCGGGAGGGCGAAACGAGCAGTACTTC. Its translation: CASRLAGGRNEQYF.